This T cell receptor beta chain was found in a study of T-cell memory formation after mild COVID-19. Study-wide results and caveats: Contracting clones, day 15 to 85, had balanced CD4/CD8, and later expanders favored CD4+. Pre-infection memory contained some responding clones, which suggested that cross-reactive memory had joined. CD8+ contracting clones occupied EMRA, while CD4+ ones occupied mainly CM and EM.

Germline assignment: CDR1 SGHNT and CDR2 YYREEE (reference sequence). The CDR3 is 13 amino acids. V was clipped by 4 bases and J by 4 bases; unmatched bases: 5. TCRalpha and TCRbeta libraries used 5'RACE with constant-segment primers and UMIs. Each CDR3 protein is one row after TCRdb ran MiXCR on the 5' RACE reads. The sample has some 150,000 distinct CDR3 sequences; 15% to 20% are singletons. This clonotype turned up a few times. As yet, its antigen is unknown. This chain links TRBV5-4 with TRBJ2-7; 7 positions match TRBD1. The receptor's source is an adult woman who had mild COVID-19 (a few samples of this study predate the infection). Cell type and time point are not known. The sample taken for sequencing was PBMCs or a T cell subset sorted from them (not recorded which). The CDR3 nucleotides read TGTGCCAGCAGCGGAATACAGGGGTACGAGCAGTACTTC. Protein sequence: CASSGIQGYEQYF. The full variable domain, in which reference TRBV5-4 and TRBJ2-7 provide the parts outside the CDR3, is ETGVTQSPTHLIKTRGQQVTLRCSSQSGHNTVSWYQQALGQGPQFIFQYYREEENGRGNFPPRFSGLQFPNYSSELNVNALELDDSALYLCASSGIQGYEQYFGPGTRLTVT.